The T cell receptor (beta chain) described here comes from a study of T cell responses to AZD1222 COVID-19 vaccine. Study-wide background: Analyses pooled second doses at about 4 or about 12 weeks.

Assay: immunoSEQ multiplex PCR; the TCRdb copy retains only in-frame clones and omits some. The table has around 160,000 clones, 85% to 90% seen once; the top ten hold more than 5%. This CDR3 region has 16 residues. The ends were cut back, 7 bases at V and 0 bases at J, with 15 bases in the middle. The germline V gene has CDR1 SNHLY and CDR2 FYNNEI. Study conclusions and caveats: Nearly half of spike-specific TCRs reportedly target variant regions that are unmutated in the B.1.351 and B.1.1.7 variants. Donor demographics were predominantly white British with a female majority; clonal diversity may be underestimated. The study sampled repertoires only after the peak T cell response.

In its sample, this clone was seen a few times. What it binds is not known. This chain uses TRBV2 with TRBJ2-2; D is unresolved. Sequenced here: peripheral blood, sampled on day 0 of AZD1222 vaccination. The sequence derives from an adult in good health. As DNA, the CDR3 is TGTGCCAGCACCCCTACCGGCAGGACGAACACCGGGGAGCTGTTTTTT. Its protein is CASTPTGRTNTGELFF.